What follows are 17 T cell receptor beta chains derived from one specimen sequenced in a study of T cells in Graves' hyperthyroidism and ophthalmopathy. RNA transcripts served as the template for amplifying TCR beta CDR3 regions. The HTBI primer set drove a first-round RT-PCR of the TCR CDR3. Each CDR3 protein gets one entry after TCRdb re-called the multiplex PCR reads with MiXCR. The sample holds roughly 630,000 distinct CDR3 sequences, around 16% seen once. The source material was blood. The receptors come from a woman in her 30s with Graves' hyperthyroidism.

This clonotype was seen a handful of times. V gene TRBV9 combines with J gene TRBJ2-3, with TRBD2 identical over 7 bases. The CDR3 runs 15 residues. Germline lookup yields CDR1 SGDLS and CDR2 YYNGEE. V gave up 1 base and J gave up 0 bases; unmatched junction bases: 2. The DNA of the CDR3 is TGTGCCAGCAGCGTAAAAGCGGGGAGCACAGATACGCAGTATTTT. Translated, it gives CASSVKAGSTDTQYF.

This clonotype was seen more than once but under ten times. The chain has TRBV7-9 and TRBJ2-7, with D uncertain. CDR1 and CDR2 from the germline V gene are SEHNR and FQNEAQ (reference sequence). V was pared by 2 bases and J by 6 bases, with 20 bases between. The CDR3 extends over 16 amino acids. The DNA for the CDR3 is TGTGCCAGCAGCTTAAGTTTAAGATCTCCTCGCGGCGAGCAGTACTTC. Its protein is CASSLSLRSPRGEQYF.

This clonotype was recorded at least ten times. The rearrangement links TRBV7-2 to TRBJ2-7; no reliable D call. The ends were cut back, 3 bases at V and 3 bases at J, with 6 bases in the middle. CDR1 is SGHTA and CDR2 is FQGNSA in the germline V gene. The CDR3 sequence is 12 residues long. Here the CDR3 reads CASSFVGYEQYF. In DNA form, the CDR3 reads TGTGCCAGCAGCTTTGTAGGCTACGAGCAGTACTTC.

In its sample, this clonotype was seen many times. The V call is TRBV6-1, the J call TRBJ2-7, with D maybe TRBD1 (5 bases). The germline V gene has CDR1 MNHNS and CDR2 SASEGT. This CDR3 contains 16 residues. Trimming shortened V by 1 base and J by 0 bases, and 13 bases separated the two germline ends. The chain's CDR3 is CASSEESWGSSYEQYF. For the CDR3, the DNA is TGTGCCAGCAGTGAAGAATCGTGGGGCAGCTCCTACGAGCAGTACTTC.

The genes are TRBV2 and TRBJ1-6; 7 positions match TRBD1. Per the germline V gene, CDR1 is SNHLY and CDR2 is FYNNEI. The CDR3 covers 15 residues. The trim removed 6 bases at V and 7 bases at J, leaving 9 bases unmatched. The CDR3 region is CASRVTGLGNSPLHF. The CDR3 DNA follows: TGTGCCAGCAGGGTGACAGGGTTGGGAAATTCACCCCTCCACTTT.

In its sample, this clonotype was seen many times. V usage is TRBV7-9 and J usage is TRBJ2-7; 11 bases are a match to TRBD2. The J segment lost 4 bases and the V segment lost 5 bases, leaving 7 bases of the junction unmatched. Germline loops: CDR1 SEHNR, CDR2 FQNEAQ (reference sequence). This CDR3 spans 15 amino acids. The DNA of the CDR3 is TGTGCCAGCAGCCCTAACCGACTAGCGGGATACGAGCAGTACTTC. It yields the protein CASSPNRLAGYEQYF. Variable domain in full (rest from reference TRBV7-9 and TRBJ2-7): DTGVSQNPRHKITKRGQNVTFRCDPISEHNRLYWYRQTLGQGPEFLTYFQNEAQLEKSRLLSDRFSAERPKGSFSTLEIQRTEQGDSAMYLCASSPNRLAGYEQYFGPGTRLTVT.

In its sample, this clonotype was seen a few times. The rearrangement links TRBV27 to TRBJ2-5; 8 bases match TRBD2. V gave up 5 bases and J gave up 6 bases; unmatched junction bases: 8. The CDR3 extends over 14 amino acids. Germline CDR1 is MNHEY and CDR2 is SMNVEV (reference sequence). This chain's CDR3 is CASSPSGSTKTQYF. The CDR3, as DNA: TGTGCCAGCAGTCCCAGCGGGAGTACGAAGACCCAGTACTTC.

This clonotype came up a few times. This CDR3 is CATRLVDNEQFF. The CDR3 DNA is TGTGCCACGAGACTAGTCGACAATGAGCAGTTCTTC. The V and J genes are TRBV24-1 and TRBJ2-1; weak D call: TRBD2 (6 bases). The CDR3 is 12 amino acids. V was shortened by 10 bases and J by 5 bases, with 11 bases between the two germline ends. The V gene's germline CDR1 is KGHDR and CDR2 SFDVKD.

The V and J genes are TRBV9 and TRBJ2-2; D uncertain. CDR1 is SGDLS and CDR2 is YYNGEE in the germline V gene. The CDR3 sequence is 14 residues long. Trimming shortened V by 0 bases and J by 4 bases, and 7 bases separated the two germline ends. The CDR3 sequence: CASSVALTTGELFF. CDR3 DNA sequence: TGTGCCAGCAGCGTAGCTCTCACCACCGGGGAGCTGTTTTTT.

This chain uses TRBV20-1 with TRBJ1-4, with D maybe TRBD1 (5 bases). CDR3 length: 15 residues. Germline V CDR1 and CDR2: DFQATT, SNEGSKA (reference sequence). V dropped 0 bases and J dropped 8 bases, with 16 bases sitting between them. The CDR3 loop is CSARDLGHRKEKLFF. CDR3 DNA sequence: TGCAGTGCTAGAGATCTTGGCCACAGGAAGGAAAAACTGTTTTTT.

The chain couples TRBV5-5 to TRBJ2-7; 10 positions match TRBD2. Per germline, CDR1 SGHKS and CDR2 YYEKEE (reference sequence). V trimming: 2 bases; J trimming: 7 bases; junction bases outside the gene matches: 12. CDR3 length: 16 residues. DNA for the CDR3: TGTGCCAGCAGCTTAGCAGCGGGAGGGCCGATTTGGGAGCAGTACTTC. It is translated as CASSLAAGGPIWEQYF.

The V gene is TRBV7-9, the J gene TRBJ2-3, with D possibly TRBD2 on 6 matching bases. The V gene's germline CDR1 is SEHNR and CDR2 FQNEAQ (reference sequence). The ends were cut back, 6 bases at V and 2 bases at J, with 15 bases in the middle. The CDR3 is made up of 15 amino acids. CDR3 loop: CASSRTSGYTDTQYF. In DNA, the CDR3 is TGTGCCAGCAGTCGAACAAGCGGGTACACAGATACGCAGTATTTT. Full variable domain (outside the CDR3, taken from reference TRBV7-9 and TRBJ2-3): DTGVSQNPRHKITKRGQNVTFRCDPISEHNRLYWYRQTLGQGPEFLTYFQNEAQLEKSRLLSDRFSAERPKGSFSTLEIQRTEQGDSAMYLCASSRTSGYTDTQYFGPGTRLTVL.

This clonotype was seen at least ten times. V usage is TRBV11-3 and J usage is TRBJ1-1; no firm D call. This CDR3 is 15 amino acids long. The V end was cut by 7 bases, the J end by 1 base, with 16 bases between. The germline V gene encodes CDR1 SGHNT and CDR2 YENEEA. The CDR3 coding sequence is TGTGCCAGCACCCCTAGGGAGGGTTGGAACACTGAAGCTTTCTTT. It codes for CASTPREGWNTEAFF.

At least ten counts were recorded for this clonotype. This chain's CDR3 is CASSLGLAVTYEQYF. The CDR3 region has the DNA TGTGCCAGCAGCCTTGGCCTAGCGGTTACCTACGAGCAGTACTTC. The rearrangement joins TRBV2 to TRBJ2-7, with 7 bases fitting TRBD2. The CDR3 covers 15 residues. J lost 2 bases, V lost 6 bases, and 10 bases had no gene match. Germline V gene data show CDR1 as SNHLY and CDR2 as FYNNEI.

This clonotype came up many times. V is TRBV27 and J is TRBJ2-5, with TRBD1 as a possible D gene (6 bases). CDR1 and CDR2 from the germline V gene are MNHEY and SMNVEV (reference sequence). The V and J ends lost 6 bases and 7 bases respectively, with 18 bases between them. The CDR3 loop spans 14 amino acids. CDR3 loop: CASRNTGTDGTQYF. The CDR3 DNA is TGTGCCAGCAGAAATACAGGGACGGACGGGACCCAGTACTTC.

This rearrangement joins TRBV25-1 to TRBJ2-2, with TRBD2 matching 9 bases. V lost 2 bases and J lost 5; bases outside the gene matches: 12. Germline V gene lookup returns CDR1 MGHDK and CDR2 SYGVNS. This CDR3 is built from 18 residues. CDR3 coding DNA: TGTGCCAGCAGTGAAGGCAGGCTAGCGGGGAGTCGAACCGGGGAGCTGTTTTTT. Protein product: CASSEGRLAGSRTGELFF.

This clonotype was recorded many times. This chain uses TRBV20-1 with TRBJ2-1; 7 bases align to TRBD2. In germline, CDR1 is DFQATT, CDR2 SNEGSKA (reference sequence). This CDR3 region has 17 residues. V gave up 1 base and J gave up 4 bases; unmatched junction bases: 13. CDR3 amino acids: CSARAPRRGGGYNEQFF. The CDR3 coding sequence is TGCAGTGCTAGAGCTCCCCGCCGGGGCGGGGGTTACAATGAGCAGTTCTTC.